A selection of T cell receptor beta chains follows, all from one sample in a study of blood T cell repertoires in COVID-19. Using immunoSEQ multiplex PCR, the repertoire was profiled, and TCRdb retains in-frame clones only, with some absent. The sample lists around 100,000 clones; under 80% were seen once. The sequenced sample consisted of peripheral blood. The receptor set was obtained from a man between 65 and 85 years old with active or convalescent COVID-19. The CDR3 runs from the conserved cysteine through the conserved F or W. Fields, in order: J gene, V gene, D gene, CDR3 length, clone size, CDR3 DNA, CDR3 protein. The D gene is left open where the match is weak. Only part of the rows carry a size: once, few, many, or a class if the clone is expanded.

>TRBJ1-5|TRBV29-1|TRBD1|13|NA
TGCAGCGTGGGGACAGGGTCCCATCAGCCCCAGCATTTT
CSVGTGSHQPQHF
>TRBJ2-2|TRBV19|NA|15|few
TGTGCCAGTACTCAAGAGGGGGAGATTCCCGGGGAGCTGTTTTTT
CASTQEGEIPGELFF
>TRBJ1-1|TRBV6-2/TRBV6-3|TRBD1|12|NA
TGTGCCAGCAGTACAGGGGGGGGTGAAGCTTTCTTT
CASSTGGGEAFF
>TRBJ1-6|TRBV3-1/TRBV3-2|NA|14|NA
TGTGCCAGCAGCCTCCGACAGGTGGGGTCACCCCTCCACTTT
CASSLRQVGSPLHF
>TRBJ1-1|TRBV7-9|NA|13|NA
TGTGCCAGCAGCTTAGAAGAGGGCACTGAAGCTTTCTTT
CASSLEEGTEAFF
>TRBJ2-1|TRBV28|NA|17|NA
TGTGCCAGCAGCCTTACGTCGGGGGACCCATTAGGTAATGAGCAGTTCTTC
CASSLTSGDPLGNEQFF
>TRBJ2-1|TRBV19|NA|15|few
TGTGCCAGTAGTAGGGCGGGAAGCTCCTACAATGAGCAGTTCTTC
CASSRAGSSYNEQFF
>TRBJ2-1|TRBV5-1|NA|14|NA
TGCGCCAGCAGCTTGCTGGGGCCCTACAATGAGCAGTTCTTC
CASSLLGPYNEQFF
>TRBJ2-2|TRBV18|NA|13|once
TGTGCCAGCTCACCTTCGGTTACCGGGGAGCTGTTTTTT
CASSPSVTGELFF
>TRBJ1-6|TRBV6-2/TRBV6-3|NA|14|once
TGTGCCAGCAGTTACGTGGGGGCTTATTCACCCCTCCACTTT
CASSYVGAYSPLHF
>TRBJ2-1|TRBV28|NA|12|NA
TGTGCCACCTCTGGGCCCTACAATGAGCAGTTCTTC
CATSGPYNEQFF
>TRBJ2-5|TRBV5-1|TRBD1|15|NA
TGCGCCAGCAGCACGGGACAGGGTCGGCAAGAGACCCAGTACTTC
CASSTGQGRQETQYF
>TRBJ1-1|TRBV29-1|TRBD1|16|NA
TGCAGCGTTCTGGCTGGGACAGGGGTCCAGAACACTGAAGCTTTCTTT
CSVLAGTGVQNTEAFF
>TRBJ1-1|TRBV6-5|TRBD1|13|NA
TGTGCCAGCGGACAGGGGGAGAACACTGAAGCTTTCTTT
CASGQGENTEAFF
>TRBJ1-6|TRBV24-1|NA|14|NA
TGTGCCACCAGTGATTTGCATCGGGATTCACCCCTCCACTTT
CATSDLHRDSPLHF
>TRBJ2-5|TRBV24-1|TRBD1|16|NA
TGTGCCACCAGTGATATGCGACAGGGGACCCAAGAGACCCAGTACTTC
CATSDMRQGTQETQYF
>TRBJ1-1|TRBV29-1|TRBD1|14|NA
TGCAGCGTTGTTAATCACCGGGACAGGTTTGAAGCTTTCTTT
CSVVNHRDRFEAFF
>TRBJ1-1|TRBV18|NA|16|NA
TGTGCCAGCTCAGATGGGCACGGACAGTCCAACACTGAAGCTTTCTTT
CASSDGHGQSNTEAFF
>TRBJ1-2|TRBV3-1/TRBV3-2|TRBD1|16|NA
TGTGCCAGCAGCCAGAGGACAGGGACGTACTCCTATGGCTACACCTTC
CASSQRTGTYSYGYTF
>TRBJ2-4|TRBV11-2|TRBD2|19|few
TGTGCCAGCAGCTTAGATGCGGTAGCGGGGGCGATAGCCAAAAACATTCAGTACTTC
CASSLDAVAGAIAKNIQYF
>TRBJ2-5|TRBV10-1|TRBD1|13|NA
TGCGCCAGCAGCAAGGACAGGGGCGAGACCCAGTACTTC
CASSKDRGETQYF
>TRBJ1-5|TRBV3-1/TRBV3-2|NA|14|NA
TGTGCCAGCAGCCAAGGACATCGGGGTCAGCCCCAGCATTTT
CASSQGHRGQPQHF
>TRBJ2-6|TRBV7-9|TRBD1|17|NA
TGTGCCAGCAGCCCGGGACAGGGAACCTCTGGGGCCAACGTCCTGACTTTC
CASSPGQGTSGANVLTF
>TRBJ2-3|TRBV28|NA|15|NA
TGTGCCACCTTCGATTGGCGGGGCGGCACAGATACGCAGTATTTT
CATFDWRGGTDTQYF
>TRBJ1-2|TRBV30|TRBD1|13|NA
TGTGCCTGGAGTGAAGGGGACAGCTATGGCTACACCTTC
CAWSEGDSYGYTF
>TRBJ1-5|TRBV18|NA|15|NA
TGTGCCAGCTCACCAAGCCCAGCGATAAATCAGCCCCAGCATTTT
CASSPSPAINQPQHF
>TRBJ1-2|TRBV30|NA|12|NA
TGTGCCTGGACCATCTCAGGGTACGGCTACACCTTC
CAWTISGYGYTF
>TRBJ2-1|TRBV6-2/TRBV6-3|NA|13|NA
TGTGCCAGCAGTTACTCAAATAGAAATGAGCAGTTCTTC
CASSYSNRNEQFF
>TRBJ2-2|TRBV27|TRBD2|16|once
TGTGCCAGCAGTTTAATGGGCCTAGCGGGACCCGGGGAGCTGTTTTTT
CASSLMGLAGPGELFF
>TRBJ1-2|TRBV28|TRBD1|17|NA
TGTGCCAGTTCAAGAGGGGGACAGGGGGCGTCTAACTATGGCTACACCTTC
CASSRGGQGASNYGYTF
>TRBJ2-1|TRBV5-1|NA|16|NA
TGCGCCAGCACCCAGGTTGCGGGGGCCGGTTACAATGAGCAGTTCTTC
CASTQVAGAGYNEQFF
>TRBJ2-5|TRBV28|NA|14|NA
TGTGCCAGCAGTTTAGTGCAGGGGCAAGAGACCCAGTACTTC
CASSLVQGQETQYF
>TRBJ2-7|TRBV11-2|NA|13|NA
TGTGCCAGCAGCTTAGTTTTAATCTACGAGCAGTACTTC
CASSLVLIYEQYF
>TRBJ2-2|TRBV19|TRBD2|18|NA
TGTGCCAGTAGGGGACGGACTAGCGGGGGGGCTGGCACCGGGGAGCTGTTTTTT
CASRGRTSGGAGTGELFF
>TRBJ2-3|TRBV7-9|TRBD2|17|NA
TGTGCCAGCAGCTGGACTAGCGGGTTGTCTAGCACAGATACGCAGTATTTT
CASSWTSGLSSTDTQYF
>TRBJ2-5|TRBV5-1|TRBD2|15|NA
TGCGCCAGCAGCAACCGGACTAGCGGAGGGGAGACCCAGTACTTC
CASSNRTSGGETQYF
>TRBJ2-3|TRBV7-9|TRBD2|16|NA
TGTGCCAGCAGCCAGGCGGGCGGGGGGGGACGCGATACGCAGTATTTT
CASSQAGGGGRDTQYF
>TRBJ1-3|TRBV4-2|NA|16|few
TGTGCCAGCAGCCAACCCCGCAGGGGCTCTGGAAACACCATATATTTT
CASSQPRRGSGNTIYF
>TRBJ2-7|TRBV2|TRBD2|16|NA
TGTGCCAGCAGTGAGGATTTTGAGCGGGAGCTCGGCGAGCAGTACTTC
CASSEDFERELGEQYF
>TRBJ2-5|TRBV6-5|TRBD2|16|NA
TGTGCCAGCAGTTACCCAAGCGGGAGTGTGGGGGAGACCCAGTACTTC
CASSYPSGSVGETQYF
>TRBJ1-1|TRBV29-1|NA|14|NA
TGCAGCGTTAAGGCAGGGGTAATGAACACTGAAGCTTTCTTT
CSVKAGVMNTEAFF